This entry lists 25 T cell receptor beta chains sequenced from one sample in a study of cytomegalovirus exposure and HLA in healthy donors. Clones were read by immunoSEQ multiplex PCR, and TCRdb kept only the in-frame ones, dropping some. The sample records around 70,000 clones, approximately 94% being singletons. The material sequenced was PBMCs. These receptors came from a woman under 30 in good health and CMV-seronegative.

The chain has TRBV11-3 and TRBJ2-2, with TRBD1 identical over 7 bases. Trimming removed 3 bases from V and 1 base from J; junction bases left unmatched: 14. The CDR3 is 19 amino acids. The germline CDR1 and CDR2 sequences are SGHNT and YENEEA. CDR3 bases: TGTGCCAGCAGCTTTCAGGTCTGGCCGGGACAGAGGAACACCGGGGAGCTGTTTTTT. Its protein product is CASSFQVWPGQRNTGELFF.

This chain joins TRBV28 and TRBJ1-1, with D unclear. Germline V lookup: CDR1 MDHEN, CDR2 SYDVKM. V gave up 5 bases and J gave up 1 base, with 5 bases separating them. This CDR3 spans 12 amino acids. The CDR3 coding sequence is TGTGCCAGCAGTCCTAAGAACACTGAAGCTTTCTTT. Its translation is CASSPKNTEAFF.

V usage is TRBV18 and J usage is TRBJ1-1, with D perhaps matching TRBD1 (5 bases). Deletions cut 3 bases from V and 1 base from J, with 12 bases between. Germline V gives CDR1 KGHSH, CDR2 LQKENI. The CDR3 spans 15 residues. CDR3 residues: CASSPLGVGNTEAFF. The CDR3 bases are TGTGCCAGCTCACCCTTAGGGGTAGGGAACACTGAAGCTTTCTTT.

This sequence joins TRBV6-4 and TRBJ2-2; the D is unclear. The CDR3 has 13 amino acids. Trimming took off 3 bases at V and 3 bases at J, with 5 bases between the two ends. Germline CDR1 and CDR2: MRHNA and SNTAGT. CDR3 in DNA: TGTGCCAGCAGTGAAACTTACACCGGGGAGCTGTTTTTT. Amino acids: CASSETYTGELFF.

This chain joins TRBV13 and TRBJ2-7; 14 bases agree with TRBD2. V lost 5 bases to trimming and J lost 4 bases; unmatched junction nucleotides: 10. This CDR3 is 17 amino acids long. Germline CDR1 is PRHDT and CDR2 is FYEKMQ (reference sequence). CDR3 in amino acids: CASSTARGLAGVYEQYF. CDR3 coding DNA: TGTGCCAGCAGCACCGCAAGGGGACTAGCGGGGGTATACGAGCAGTACTTC. The full variable domain, its missing parts supplied by reference TRBV13 and TRBJ2-7, is AAGVIQSPRHLIKEKRETATLKCYPIPRHDTVYWYQQGPGQDPQFLISFYEKMQSDKGSIPDRFSAQQFSDYHSELNMSSLELGDSALYFCASSTARGLAGVYEQYFGPGTRLTVT.

The chain recombines TRBV5-4 with TRBJ2-5, with 11 bases fitting TRBD2. The CDR3 has 14 amino acids. Trimming cost V 4 bases and J 3 bases; bases outside gene matches: 2. CDR1 is SGHNT, CDR2 YYREEE, per germline (reference sequence). Written as DNA, the CDR3 is TGTGCCAGCAGCAAACTAGCGGGGGAAGAGACCCAGTACTTC. As protein: CASSKLAGEETQYF.

This chain uses TRBV15 with TRBJ2-2; D gene ambiguous. The V end lost 8 bases, the J end lost 0 bases, and 13 bases lay between the germline ends. The length of the CDR3 is 15 residues. Germline V gene sequence: CDR1 LNHNV, CDR2 YYDKDF (reference sequence). The CDR3 DNA reads TGTGCCACCCAGAAAGGAGAATCGAACACCGGGGAGCTGTTTTTT. Translation: CATQKGESNTGELFF.

The V gene is TRBV9, the J gene TRBJ2-3; possible D gene TRBD2, 7 bases. The CDR3 contains 15 residues. CDR1 is SGDLS, CDR2 YYNGEE, per germline. Trimming pared 0 bases from V and 2 bases from J, leaving 10 bases between. DNA for the CDR3: TGTGCCAGCAGCGTAGGGGCGGGGGCCACAGATACGCAGTATTTT. Its protein is CASSVGAGATDTQYF.

J is TRBJ2-5 and V is TRBV7-2, with D maybe TRBD2 (7 bases). V lost 4 bases, J lost 5 bases, and 17 bases lay in between. CDR1 SGHTA and CDR2 FQGNSA come from the germline V gene. The CDR3 is 15 amino acids. The CDR3 sequence is CASSSLGGPYETQYF. As DNA, the CDR3 is TGTGCCAGCAGCTCATTGGGGGGGCCGTATGAGACCCAGTACTTC.

The table lists this clone with a count of one. The chain is built from TRBV9 and TRBJ2-1; TRBD1 matches at 8 bases. CDR1 is SGDLS, CDR2 YYNGEE, per germline. This CDR3 has 17 residues. V lost 2 bases and J lost 3; bases outside the gene matches: 10. The CDR3 here is CASSVMARGTGYNEQFF. CDR3 sequence (DNA): TGTGCCAGCAGCGTGATGGCCCGCGGGACAGGCTACAATGAGCAGTTCTTC.

J is TRBJ2-7 and V is TRBV18; 12 bases fit TRBD1. The germline V gene has CDR1 KGHSH and CDR2 LQKENI. With V trimmed by 6 bases and J by 6 bases, 6 bases remained unmatched. The CDR3 has 14 amino acids. The CDR3 DNA reads as TGTGCCAGCTCGCCCGGGACAGGGGGCACCGAGCAGTACTTC. The encoded protein is CASSPGTGGTEQYF.

This chain uses TRBV5-6 with TRBJ1-6, with D perhaps TRBD1 (6 bases). The ends were cut back, 4 bases at V and 6 bases at J, with 23 bases in the middle. The CDR3 sequence is 18 residues long. Germline CDR1 SGHDT, CDR2 YYEEEE. CDR3 coding DNA: TGTGCCAGCAGCCTGAAAGGACCCGGACAGAAGGCTAATTCACCCCTCCACTTT. It encodes CASSLKGPGQKANSPLHF.

This chain connects TRBV5-1 to TRBJ1-3, with a tentative D call TRBD1 (6 bases). Germline loops: CDR1 SGHRS, CDR2 YFSETQ. The CDR3 totals 12 residues. The V end was cut by 5 bases, the J end by 8 bases, with 11 bases between. CDR3 protein: CASRGAGDTIYF. Written as DNA, the CDR3 is TGCGCCAGCAGGGGGGCTGGGGACACCATATATTTT.

This clone was counted between two and nine times. The CDR3 nucleotides read TGTGCCAGCAGTTTGAATTTAGGACAGAACTACGAGCAGTACTTC. Amino acid sequence: CASSLNLGQNYEQYF. The rearrangement uses TRBV27 and TRBJ2-7; D is perhaps TRBD1 (6 bases). CDR3 size: 15 residues. The V and J ends lost 3 bases and 3 bases respectively, with 15 bases between them. The germline gives CDR1 MNHEY, CDR2 SMNVEV (reference sequence).

The chain employs TRBV15 and TRBJ1-3, with D possibly matching TRBD1 (6 bases). CDR1 and CDR2 (germline): LNHNV, YYDKDF (reference sequence). CDR3 size: 15 residues. V was clipped by 2 bases and J by 2 bases, with 10 bases between them. The CDR3 loop reads CATSRTYRAGNTIYF. CDR3 in DNA: TGTGCCACCAGCAGAACCTACAGGGCTGGAAACACCATATATTTT.

The rearrangement joins TRBV5-6 to TRBJ1-5; a possible D gene is TRBD1 (5 bases). This CDR3 has 13 residues. V gave up 4 bases and J gave up 3 bases, with 8 bases separating them. The germline CDR1 and CDR2 sequences are SGHDT and YYEEEE. This CDR3 is CASSPGSNQPQHF. The CDR3 bases are TGTGCCAGCAGCCCAGGGTCCAATCAGCCCCAGCATTTT.

The V and J genes are TRBV9 and TRBJ2-5, with D tentatively TRBD2 (6 bases). The germline V gene encodes CDR1 SGDLS and CDR2 YYNGEE. V lost 3 bases to trimming and J lost 4 bases, with 16 bases between them. CDR3 length: 15 amino acids. In DNA, the CDR3 is TGTGCCAGCAGCGGGTACGGGAGAGGCGGAGAGACCCAGTACTTC. Translating it yields CASSGYGRGGETQYF.

The genes are TRBV19 and TRBJ1-1; no clear D. Trimming took off 1 base at V and 2 bases at J, with 8 bases between the two ends. The CDR3 sequence is 14 residues long. From germline, CDR1 is LNHDA and CDR2 SQIVND (reference sequence). CDR3: CASSIVGRNTEAFF. The DNA for the CDR3 is TGTGCCAGTAGTATAGTTGGGCGCAACACTGAAGCTTTCTTT.

This chain connects TRBV2 to TRBJ2-2, with TRBD1 identical over 7 bases. J lost 6 bases, V lost 5 bases, and 3 bases had no gene match. Germline loops: CDR1 SNHLY, CDR2 FYNNEI. This CDR3 comprises 13 residues. The CDR3 DNA follows: TGTGCCAGCAGTAAAACAGGGGCCGGGGAGCTGTTTTTT. It translates to CASSKTGAGELFF.

This chain joins TRBV27 and TRBJ1-4; no firm D call. The germline CDR1 and CDR2 sequences are MNHEY and SMNVEV (reference sequence). V was trimmed by 1 base and J by 8 bases, leaving 17 bases between them. The CDR3 has 16 amino acids. The CDR3 sequence is CASSLYKGAPGEKLFF. The CDR3 bases are TGTGCCAGCAGTTTATACAAAGGAGCCCCGGGAGAAAAACTGTTTTTT.

The rearrangement links TRBV5-4 to TRBJ1-4; tentative D call: TRBD1 (6 bases). Trimming left V 0 bases short and J 8 bases short, with 8 bases between. This CDR3 has 13 amino acids. Germline V gene sequence: CDR1 SGHNT, CDR2 YYREEE (reference sequence). DNA for the CDR3: TGTGCCAGCAGCTTGGGGACAGAGGAAAAACTGTTTTTT. Its translation: CASSLGTEEKLFF.

This chain links TRBV5-4 with TRBJ2-1; D is possibly TRBD1 (6 bases). Looked up from germline, CDR1 is SGHNT and CDR2 is YYREEE (reference sequence). The CDR3 extends over 16 amino acids. The V end was cut by 4 bases, the J end by 8 bases, with 22 bases between. DNA of the CDR3: TGTGCCAGCAGCGCCGACCGGGACACCTTCGGCTATGAGCAGTTCTTC. It specifies CASSADRDTFGYEQFF.

The chain employs TRBV2 and TRBJ2-3; D uncertain. Between the trimmed V and J ends, which lost 7 bases and 4 bases, there was a span of 12 bases. Germline CDR1 reads SNHLY; CDR2 reads FYNNEI. This CDR3 comprises 13 residues. Here the CDR3 DNA reads TGTGCCAGCAAAGTGGAGAGGTCAGATACGCAGTATTTT. Protein: CASKVERSDTQYF.

The sample holds one count of this clone. The chain couples TRBV4-1 to TRBJ2-7; D call uncertain. CDR3 length equals 15 residues. V was pared by 0 bases and J by 0 bases, with 9 bases between. Germline CDR1 and CDR2: MGHRA and YSYEKL. The CDR3 is CASSQEAASSYEQYF. The DNA of the CDR3 is TGCGCCAGCAGCCAAGAGGCGGCTAGCTCCTACGAGCAGTACTTC.

The chain recombines TRBV5-1 with TRBJ1-5; a possible D gene is TRBD1 (5 bases). The CDR3 consists of 13 residues. CDR1 and CDR2 (germline): SGHRS, YFSETQ. V lost 0 bases to trimming and J lost 10 bases, with 11 bases between them. For the CDR3, the DNA is TGCGCCAGCAGCTTGGGGCAGGGTTCCCCCCAGCATTTT. This sequence encodes CASSLGQGSPQHF.